This entry concerns a single T cell receptor (beta chain). The record originates from a study of cytomegalovirus exposure and HLA in healthy donors. The PCR contained 60 Vbeta and 13 Jbeta primers. The assay was immunoSEQ multiplex PCR, and TCRdb's table has in-frame clones only and misses some. The sample lists 150,000 or so clones, approximately 80% occurring once. Germline-derived CDR1 and CDR2 are SQVTM and ANQGSEA. With 1 base removed from V and 1 base from J, the gap between germline ends came to 16 bases. CDR3 length equals 16 residues. The V and J genes are TRBV29-1 and TRBJ1-1, with D unresolved. This clonotype originated in a man aged 25 to 40 in good health and CMV-seropositive. The sample was PBMCs. The DNA for the CDR3 is TGCAGCGTTGAAGGGGTACTAGGACTCACGAACACTGAAGCTTTCTTT. It translates to CSVEGVLGLTNTEAFF.